The 3 T cell receptor beta chains listed next were all sequenced from one sample in a study of T cell repertoires in cytomegalovirus infection. TCRdb re-called the reads through MiXCR, storing one row per CDR3 protein. This sample has about 160,000 distinct CDR3 sequences; 17% occur once, and the top ten carry 15% to 20%. Input material: CD8+ T cells from PBMCs. These receptors came from a human donor in good health (CMV status not recorded). Some clones in this sample may be carry-over from other donors' samples.

This clonotype was seen more than once but under ten times. This chain joins TRBV7-9 and TRBJ1-1, with D unresolved. V was shortened by 7 bases and J by 4 bases, with 10 bases between the two germline ends. The CDR3 spans 12 residues. Germline V gene lookup returns CDR1 SEHNR and CDR2 FQNEAQ (reference sequence). This chain's CDR3 is CASTSEATEAFF. CDR3 DNA: TGTGCCAGCACCAGTGAGGCCACTGAAGCTTTCTTT.

J is TRBJ2-1 and V is TRBV6-2 or TRBV6-3; D remains unclear. CDR3 length: 15 residues. Germline-derived CDR1 and CDR2 are MNHEY and SVGEGT. V gave up 5 bases and J gave up 8 bases, with 19 bases separating them. The CDR3 DNA is TGTGCCAGCAGTGATTACCTAACCCCAGAACATGAGCAGTTCTTC. Amino acids: CASSDYLTPEHEQFF.

This clonotype turned up a few times. The rearrangement joins TRBV7-9 to TRBJ2-7; tentative D call: TRBD1 (7 bases). From germline, CDR1 is SEHNR and CDR2 FQNEAQ (reference sequence). This CDR3 is built from 14 residues. Trimming pared 5 bases from V and 5 bases from J, leaving 16 bases between. The CDR3 sequence is CASSPTGRRDEQYF. CDR3 nucleotides: TGTGCCAGCAGCCCGACAGGGAGGAGAGACGAGCAGTACTTC.